The 28 T cell receptor beta chains given below trace back to one sample, sequenced in a study of blood T cells in healthy people across ages. Primed by a sample-barcoded 5' primer and a J-beta primer mix, a second PCR proceeded for roughly 6 to 12 cycles. TCRdb used MiXCR to reprocess the 5' RACE reads, holding one entry per CDR3 protein. Seen here are fewer than 800,000 distinct CDR3 sequences, approximately 29% observed once, and the top ten hold about 16%. Sequenced sample: blood. The origin of the receptors is an elderly woman in good health.

The chain uses TRBV7-2 and TRBJ1-5, with D tentatively TRBD1 (6 bases). Germline lookup yields CDR1 SGHTA and CDR2 FQGNSA. The V and J ends lost 5 bases and 4 bases respectively, with 18 bases between them. There are 16 residues in the CDR3. The chain's CDR3 is CASSTQSGASNQPQHF. Written as DNA, the CDR3 is TGTGCCAGCAGCACGCAATCAGGGGCTTCTAATCAGCCCCAGCATTTT. Full variable domain (outside the CDR3, taken from reference TRBV7-2 and TRBJ1-5): GAGVSQSPSNKVTEKGKDVELRCDPISGHTALYWYRQSLGQGLEFLIYFQGNSAPDKSGLPSDRFSAERTGGSVSTLTIQRTQQEDSAVYLCASSTQSGASNQPQHFGDGTRLSIL.

This clonotype was counted at least ten times. The rearrangement links TRBV19 to TRBJ1-2; 10 bases fit TRBD1. The length of the CDR3 is 14 residues. The germline gives CDR1 LNHDA, CDR2 SQIVND (reference sequence). Trimming removed 6 bases from V and 6 bases from J; junction bases left unmatched: 7. The CDR3 here is CASSYGTGADGYTF. Written as DNA, the CDR3 is TGTGCCAGTAGCTACGGGACAGGGGCGGATGGCTACACCTTC.

The CDR3 sequence is CASSPRGGDNSPLHF. In DNA form, the CDR3 reads TGTGCCAGCAGCCCGCGGGGAGGGGATAATTCACCCCTCCACTTT. V and J are TRBV11-2 and TRBJ1-6, with a weak D call TRBD1 (5 bases). The V end lost 5 bases, the J end lost 5 bases, and 13 bases lay between the germline ends. From germline, CDR1 is SGHAT and CDR2 FQNNGV. This CDR3 has 15 amino acids.

The rearrangement joins TRBV3-1 to TRBJ2-3; perhaps TRBD2 as D (6 bases). This CDR3 is 16 amino acids long. From germline, CDR1 is LGHDT and CDR2 YNNKEL (reference sequence). V dropped 0 bases and J dropped 0 bases, with 10 bases sitting between them. CDR3 bases: TGTGCCAGCAGCCAAGACCCGGGAGCGAGCACAGATACGCAGTATTTT. The encoded protein is CASSQDPGASTDTQYF.

In its sample, this clonotype was seen a few times. A much bigger clone sits one base away, suggesting this may be a read error. The chain couples TRBV20-1 to TRBJ2-7; 13 bases match TRBD2. The CDR3 length is 14 residues. Germline V gene lookup returns CDR1 DFQATT and CDR2 SNEGSKA (reference sequence). This CDR3 reads CSSTSGGLVDEQYF. DNA for the CDR3: TGCAGCTCGACTAGCGGGGGGCTGGTGGATGAGCAGTACTTC.

Many counts were recorded for this clonotype. This chain uses TRBV3-1 with TRBJ1-2; possible D gene TRBD1, 5 bases. Trimming took 0 bases from V and 3 from J, leaving 14 bases between them. This CDR3 is built from 16 residues. The germline V gene encodes CDR1 LGHDT and CDR2 YNNKEL (reference sequence). CDR3 nucleotide sequence: TGTGCCAGCAGCCAAGAAGGCGGACTAGGGGACTATGGCTACACCTTC. Protein: CASSQEGGLGDYGYTF.

This clonotype was observed at least ten times. The chain links TRBV12-3 or TRBV12-4 to TRBJ2-5, with 9 bases matching TRBD2. This CDR3 region has 15 residues. The junction had 4 bases not matched to a gene; V was cut back by 3 bases and J by 2 bases. For the CDR3, the DNA is TGTGCCAGCAGTTTTAGGCGGGGGGGACAAGAGACCCAGTACTTC. Translated, it gives CASSFRRGGQETQYF.

This clonotype has only a few counts. Just one base apart from a much larger clone, this may be a read error. This chain connects TRBV10-3 to TRBJ2-1; possible D gene TRBD1, 7 bases. Trimming stripped 6 bases from V and 4 bases from J, with 10 bases between. Per germline, CDR1 ENHRY and CDR2 SYGVKD. The CDR3 sequence is 13 residues long. This CDR3 is CAIRGGQYNEQFF. The CDR3 nucleotides are TGTGCCATCAGGGGGGGACAGTACAATGAGCAGTTCTTC.

The chain carries TRBV20-1 and TRBJ2-5; the D is unclear. Germline V lookup: CDR1 DFQATT, CDR2 SNEGSKA (reference sequence). The germline V and J ends were trimmed by 7 bases and 5 bases, with 17 bases remaining between them. The CDR3 runs 13 residues. The CDR3: CSVSNRSRETQYF. DNA of the CDR3: TGCAGTGTTTCGAACCGGTCTAGGGAGACCCAGTACTTC.

This clonotype appeared many times. The chain couples TRBV30 to TRBJ2-5, with TRBD2 as a possible D gene (6 bases). V dropped 6 bases and J dropped 5 bases, with 13 bases sitting between them. The germline CDR1 and CDR2 sequences are GTSNPN and SVGIG (reference sequence). The CDR3 runs 12 residues. CDR3 region: CACRGGAETQYF. In nucleotides, the CDR3 is TGTGCCTGTCGCGGAGGGGCGGAGACCCAGTACTTC.

This clonotype was seen more than once but under ten times. The chain recombines TRBV5-1 with TRBJ1-1, with D maybe TRBD1 (5 bases). CDR1 and CDR2 from the germline V gene are SGHRS and YFSETQ. This CDR3 comprises 13 residues. V was cut by 4 bases and J by 6 bases, with 13 bases left in between. The DNA for the CDR3 is TGCGCCAGCAGCGGACGGTCAGGGCCTGAAGCTTTCTTT. Protein product: CASSGRSGPEAFF.

This clonotype was counted many times. This chain joins TRBV7-9 and TRBJ2-5, with 9 positions matching TRBD1. The ends lost 5 bases at V and 5 bases at J; junction bases unmatched: 6. This CDR3 has 14 amino acids. The germline gives CDR1 SEHNR, CDR2 FQNEAQ (reference sequence). As DNA, the CDR3 is TGTGCCAGCAGCCAAGGGACAGGGAAGGAGACCCAGTACTTC. Translation gives CASSQGTGKETQYF.

This clonotype was picked up many times. The chain carries TRBV5-6 and TRBJ2-7; D possibly corresponds to TRBD1 (6 bases). Germline CDR1 and CDR2: SGHDT and YYEEEE. V was clipped by 4 bases and J by 3 bases, with 17 bases between them. CDR3 size: 15 residues. The CDR3 DNA follows: TGTGCCAGCAGCCCCAAGACAGGCATGATCTACGAGCAGTACTTC. This encodes CASSPKTGMIYEQYF.

This clonotype was found many times. This chain uses TRBV2 with TRBJ1-2, with a possible D match to TRBD1 (5 bases). The V and J ends lost 5 bases and 8 bases respectively, with 21 bases between them. This CDR3 comprises 15 residues. The germline CDR1 and CDR2 sequences are SNHLY and FYNNEI. CDR3 residues: CASSSGTGMFVGYTF. The CDR3 DNA reads as TGTGCCAGCAGTTCCGGGACCGGGATGTTTGTCGGCTACACCTTC.

This clonotype has a handful of counts. A much larger clone lies a single base off, so this may be a read error. V usage is TRBV5-1 and J usage is TRBJ2-7; TRBD1 is a possible D gene (6 bases). The CDR3 spans 14 residues. With 4 bases removed from V and 7 bases from J, the gap between germline ends came to 18 bases. Germline CDR1 and CDR2: SGHRS and YFSETQ. The CDR3 DNA reads as TGCGCCAGCAGCACAGGACAGCTCCTCCATGAGCAGTACTTC. Translation gives CASSTGQLLHEQYF. Variable domain in full (rest from reference TRBV5-1 and TRBJ2-7): KAGVTQTPRYLIKTRGQQVTLSCSPISGHRSVSWYQQTPGQGLQFLFEYFSETQRNKGNFPGRFSGRQFSNSRSEMNVSTLELGDSALYLCASSTGQLLHEQYFGPGTRLTVT.

The chain couples TRBV9 to TRBJ1-3; D is unclear. Germline values: CDR1 SGDLS, CDR2 YYNGEE. CDR3 length equals 15 residues. Trimming pared 3 bases from V and 1 base from J, leaving 11 bases between. The CDR3 region has the DNA TGTGCCAGCAGCGCTGTGGCTGGGTCTGGAAACACCATATATTTT. Amino acids: CASSAVAGSGNTIYF.

This clonotype was recorded at least ten times. The chain couples TRBV3-1 to TRBJ2-5; unclear D gene. The length of the CDR3 is 13 residues. V lost 1 base and J 5 bases, leaving 8 bases between the germline ends. In germline, CDR1 is LGHDT, CDR2 YNNKEL (reference sequence). The CDR3 is CASSQVLGETQYF. CDR3 DNA: TGTGCCAGCAGCCAAGTCCTCGGGGAGACCCAGTACTTC.

As for this clonotype: This clone may be a read error of a much larger clone one base away. This rearrangement joins TRBV2 to TRBJ2-3, with unresolved D. V lost 11 bases and J 4 bases, leaving 13 bases between the germline ends. Germline V CDR1 and CDR2: SNHLY, FYNNEI. CDR3 length equals 12 residues. This chain's CDR3 is CARIFGPDTQYF. In nucleotides, the CDR3 is TGTGCCCGCATATTCGGACCAGATACGCAGTATTTT. The full variable domain, its missing parts supplied by reference TRBV2 and TRBJ2-3, is EPEVTQTPSHQVTQMGQEVILRCVPISNHLYFYWYRQILGQKVEFLVSFYNNEISEKSEIFDDQFSVERPDGSNFTLKIRSTKLEDSAMYFCARIFGPDTQYFGPGTRLTVL.

Notes on this clonotype: This could be a read error, since a much larger clone is one nucleotide away. The chain employs TRBV7-2 and TRBJ2-1; no clear D gene. The DNA end favors TRBJ2-7, so the J call may be wrong. This CDR3 region has 14 residues. Germline CDR1 SGHTA, CDR2 FQGNSA. The CDR3 spells CASSPFFGDNEQYF. In DNA, the CDR3 is TGTGCCAGCAGCCCATTCTTCGGAGACAATGAGCAGTACTTC.

This clonotype appeared a few times. The rearrangement joins TRBV15 to TRBJ1-5; D remains unclear. The germline V gene has CDR1 LNHNV and CDR2 YYDKDF (reference sequence). CDR3 length: 14 amino acids. Trimming took off 8 bases at V and 9 bases at J, with 20 bases between the two ends. In nucleotides, the CDR3 is TGTGCCACCTCGGAGGACCCCAGTTATCGGCCCCAGCATTTT. Protein sequence: CATSEDPSYRPQHF.

This clonotype was seen repeatedly, ten times or more. The chain employs TRBV9 and TRBJ2-3, with D perhaps TRBD2 (5 bases). The V end lost 3 bases, the J end lost 3 bases, and 17 bases lay between the germline ends. Per the germline V gene, CDR1 is SGDLS and CDR2 is YYNGEE. The CDR3 sequence is 16 residues long. CDR3: CASSETPGIRTDTQYF. CDR3 DNA sequence: TGTGCCAGCAGCGAAACTCCGGGGATTAGGACAGATACGCAGTATTTT.

The chain employs TRBV20-1 and TRBJ2-7; a possible D gene is TRBD2 (7 bases). Germline V gene lookup returns CDR1 DFQATT and CDR2 SNEGSKA (reference sequence). Trimming left V 6 bases short and J 1 base short, with 16 bases between. The CDR3 length is 14 residues. This CDR3 reads CSARGAGASYEQYF. The CDR3 bases are TGCAGTGCCCGGGGGGCAGGGGCATCCTACGAGCAGTACTTC.

This clonotype was seen only a few times. The J gene is TRBJ1-5, the V gene TRBV5-1; 8 bases agree with TRBD1. This CDR3 comprises 15 residues. CDR1 is SGHRS, CDR2 YFSETQ, per germline. V lost 4 bases and J lost 3; bases outside the gene matches: 6. CDR3 in DNA: TGCGCCAGCAGCACCGGACAGGGTAACAATCAGCCCCAGCATTTT. Its translation: CASSTGQGNNQPQHF.

In this sample, this clonotype turned up many times. The chain couples TRBV20-1 to TRBJ2-1; 7 bases are shared with TRBD1. V shed 6 bases, J shed 0 bases, and the junction held 11 bases outside the gene matches. This CDR3 spans 16 amino acids. CDR1 and CDR2 from the germline V gene are DFQATT and SNEGSKA (reference sequence). This chain's CDR3 is CSAPKPTGSSYNEQFF. CDR3 DNA: TGCAGTGCCCCCAAGCCGACAGGGAGCTCCTACAATGAGCAGTTCTTC.

The rearrangement joins TRBV28 to TRBJ2-1; D gene uncertain. Trimming took 7 bases from V and 7 from J, leaving 17 bases between them. The CDR3 extends over 14 amino acids. Germline CDR1 reads MDHEN; CDR2 reads SYDVKM. The CDR3 region is CASTPFGSRNEQFF. The CDR3 DNA sequence: TGTGCCAGCACCCCTTTTGGGTCGAGGAATGAGCAGTTCTTC.

V is TRBV12-3 or TRBV12-4 and J is TRBJ2-3; the D is unclear. CDR3 length equals 15 residues. Deletions cut 5 bases from V and 4 bases from J, with 16 bases between. In DNA, the CDR3 is TGTGCCAGCAGTCTATTAGCCTTAGGCGCAGATACGCAGTATTTT. Protein sequence: CASSLLALGADTQYF.

The chain combines TRBV7-9 with TRBJ1-6; D call uncertain. Germline V gives CDR1 SEHNR, CDR2 FQNEAQ (reference sequence). Deletions cut 1 base from V and 9 bases from J, with 10 bases between. The CDR3 sequence is 14 residues long. In DNA form, the CDR3 reads TGTGCCAGCAGCTTAGGGCGGGCTGGTTCACCCCTCCACTTT. Its translation: CASSLGRAGSPLHF.

This clonotype was counted ten times or more. This chain connects TRBV30 to TRBJ2-7, with 9 positions matching TRBD2. The CDR3 has 14 residues. Germline V gene lookup returns CDR1 GTSNPN and CDR2 SVGIG (reference sequence). J gave up 7 bases and V 4 bases, and 11 bases lay outside the gene matches. The CDR3 sequence: CAWNGLAGFREQYF. The CDR3 nucleotides read TGTGCCTGGAACGGCCTAGCGGGGTTTCGGGAGCAGTACTTC. Based on the CDR3 plus reference TRBV30 and TRBJ2-7, the full variable domain is SQTIHQWPATLVQPVGSPLSLECTVEGTSNPNLYWYRQAAGRGLQLLFYSVGIGQISSEVPQNLSASRPQDRQFILSSKKLLLSDSGFYLCAWNGLAGFREQYFGPGTRLTVT.